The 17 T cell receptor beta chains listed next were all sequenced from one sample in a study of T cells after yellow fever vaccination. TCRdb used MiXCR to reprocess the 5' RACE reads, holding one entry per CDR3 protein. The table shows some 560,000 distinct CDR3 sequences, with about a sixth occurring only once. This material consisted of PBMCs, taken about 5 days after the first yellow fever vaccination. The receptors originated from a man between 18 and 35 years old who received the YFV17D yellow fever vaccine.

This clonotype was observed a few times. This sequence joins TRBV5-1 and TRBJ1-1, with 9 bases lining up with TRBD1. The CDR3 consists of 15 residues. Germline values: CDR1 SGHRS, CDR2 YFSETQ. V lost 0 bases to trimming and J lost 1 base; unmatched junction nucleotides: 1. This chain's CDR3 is CASSLEQGANTEAFF. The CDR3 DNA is TGCGCCAGCAGCTTGGAACAGGGGGCGAACACTGAAGCTTTCTTT.

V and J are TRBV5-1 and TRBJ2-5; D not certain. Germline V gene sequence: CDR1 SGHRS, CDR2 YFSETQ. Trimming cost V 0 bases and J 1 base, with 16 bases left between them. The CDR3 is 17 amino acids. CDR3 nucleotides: TGCGCCAGCAGCTTGGTTCCGGTTCCCATACCCCAAGAGACCCAGTACTTC. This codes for CASSLVPVPIPQETQYF.

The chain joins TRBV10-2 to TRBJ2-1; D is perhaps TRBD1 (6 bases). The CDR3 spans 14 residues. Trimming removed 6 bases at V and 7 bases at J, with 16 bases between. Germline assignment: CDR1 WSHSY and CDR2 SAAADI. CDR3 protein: CASRGRGSLNEQFF. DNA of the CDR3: TGCGCCAGCAGGGGCAGGGGTTCGCTAAATGAGCAGTTCTTC.

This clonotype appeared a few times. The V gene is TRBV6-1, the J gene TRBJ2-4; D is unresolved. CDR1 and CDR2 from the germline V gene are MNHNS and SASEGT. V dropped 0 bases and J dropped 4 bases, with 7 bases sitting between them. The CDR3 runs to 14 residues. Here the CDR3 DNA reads TGTGCCAGCAGTGAAGCCCCCGAAAAAAACATTCAGTACTTC. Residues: CASSEAPEKNIQYF.

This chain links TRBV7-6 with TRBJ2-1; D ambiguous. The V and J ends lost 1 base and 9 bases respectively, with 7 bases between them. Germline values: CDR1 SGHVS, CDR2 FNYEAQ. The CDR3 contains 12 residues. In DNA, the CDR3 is TGTGCCAGCAGCTTAGGGCCCTTTGAGCAGTTCTTC. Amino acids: CASSLGPFEQFF. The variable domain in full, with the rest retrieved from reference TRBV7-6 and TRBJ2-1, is GAGVSQSPRYKVTKRGQDVALRCDPISGHVSLYWYRQALGQGPEFLTYFNYEAQQDKSGLPNDRFSAERPEGSISTLTIQRTEQRDSAMYRCASSLGPFEQFFGPGTRLTVL.

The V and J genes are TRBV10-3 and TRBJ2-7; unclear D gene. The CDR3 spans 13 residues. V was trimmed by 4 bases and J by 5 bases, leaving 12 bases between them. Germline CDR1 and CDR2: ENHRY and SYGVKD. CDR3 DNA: TGTGCCATCAGTGTTGGGGTTGACAACGAGCAGTACGTC. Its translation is CAISVGVDNEQYV.

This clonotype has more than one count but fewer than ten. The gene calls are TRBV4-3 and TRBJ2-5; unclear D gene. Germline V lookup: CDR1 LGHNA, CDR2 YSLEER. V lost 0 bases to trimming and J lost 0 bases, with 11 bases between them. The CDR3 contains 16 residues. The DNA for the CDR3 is TGCGCCAGCAGCCAAGATCTTTCTCCGTACCAAGAGACCCAGTACTTC. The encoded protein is CASSQDLSPYQETQYF.

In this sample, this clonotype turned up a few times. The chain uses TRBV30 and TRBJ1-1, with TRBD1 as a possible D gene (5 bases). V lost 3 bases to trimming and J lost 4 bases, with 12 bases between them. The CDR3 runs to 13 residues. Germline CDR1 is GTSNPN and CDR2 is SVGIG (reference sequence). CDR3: CAWRQGLSTEAFF. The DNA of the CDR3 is TGTGCCTGGAGGCAGGGTTTGAGCACTGAAGCTTTCTTT. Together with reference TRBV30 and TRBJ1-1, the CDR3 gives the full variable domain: SQTIHQWPATLVQPVGSPLSLECTVEGTSNPNLYWYRQAAGRGLQLLFYSVGIGQISSEVPQNLSASRPQDRQFILSSKKLLLSDSGFYLCAWRQGLSTEAFFGQGTRLTVV.

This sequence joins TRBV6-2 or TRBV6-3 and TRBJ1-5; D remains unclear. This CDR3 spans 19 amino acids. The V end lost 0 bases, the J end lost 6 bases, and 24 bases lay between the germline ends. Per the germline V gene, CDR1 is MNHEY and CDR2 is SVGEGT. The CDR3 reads CASSYSVRTSTGRTQPQHF. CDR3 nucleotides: TGTGCCAGCAGTTACTCCGTCAGGACCTCCACCGGACGTACTCAGCCCCAGCATTTT.

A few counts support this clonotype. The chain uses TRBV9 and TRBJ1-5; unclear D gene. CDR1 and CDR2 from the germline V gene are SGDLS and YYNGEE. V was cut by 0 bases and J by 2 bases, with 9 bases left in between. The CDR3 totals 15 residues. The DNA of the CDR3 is TGTGCCAGCAGCGTAGAGGGTGGGCGCAATCAGCCCCAGCATTTT. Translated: CASSVEGGRNQPQHF.

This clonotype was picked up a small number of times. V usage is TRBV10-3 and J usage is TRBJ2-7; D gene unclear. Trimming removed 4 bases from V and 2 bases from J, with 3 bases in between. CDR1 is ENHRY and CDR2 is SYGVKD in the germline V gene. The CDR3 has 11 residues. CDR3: CAISGAYEQYF. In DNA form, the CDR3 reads TGTGCCATCAGTGGTGCCTACGAGCAGTACTTC.

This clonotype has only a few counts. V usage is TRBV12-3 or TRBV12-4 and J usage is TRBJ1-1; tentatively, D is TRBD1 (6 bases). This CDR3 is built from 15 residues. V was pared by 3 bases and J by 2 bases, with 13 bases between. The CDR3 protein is CASSFPNRDNTEAFF. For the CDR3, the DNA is TGTGCCAGCAGTTTCCCAAACAGGGATAACACTGAAGCTTTCTTT.

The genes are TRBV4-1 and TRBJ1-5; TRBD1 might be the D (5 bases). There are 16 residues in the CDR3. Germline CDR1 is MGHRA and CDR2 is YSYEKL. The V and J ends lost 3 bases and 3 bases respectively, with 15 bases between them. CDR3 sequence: CASSQVLFGANQPQHF. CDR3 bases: TGCGCCAGCAGCCAGGTACTTTTTGGGGCCAATCAGCCCCAGCATTTT.

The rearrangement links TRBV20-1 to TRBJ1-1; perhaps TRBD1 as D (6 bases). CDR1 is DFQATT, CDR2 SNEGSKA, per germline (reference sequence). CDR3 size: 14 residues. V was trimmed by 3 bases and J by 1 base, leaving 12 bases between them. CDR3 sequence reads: CSARRGSANTEAFF. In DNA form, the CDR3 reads TGCAGTGCTAGGAGGGGGTCAGCGAACACTGAAGCTTTCTTT.

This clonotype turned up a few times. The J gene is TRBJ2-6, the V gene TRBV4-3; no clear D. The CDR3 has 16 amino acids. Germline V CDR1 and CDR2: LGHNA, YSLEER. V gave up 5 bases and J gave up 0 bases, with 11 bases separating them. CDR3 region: CASSTDGISGANVLTF. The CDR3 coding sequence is TGCGCCAGCAGCACGGACGGTATCTCTGGGGCCAACGTCCTGACTTTC.

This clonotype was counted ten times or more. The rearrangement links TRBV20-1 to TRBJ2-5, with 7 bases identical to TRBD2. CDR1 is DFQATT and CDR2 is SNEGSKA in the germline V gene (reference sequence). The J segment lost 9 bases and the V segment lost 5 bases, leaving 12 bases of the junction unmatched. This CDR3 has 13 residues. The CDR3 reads CSAATSRQGAQYF. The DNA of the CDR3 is TGCAGTGCTGCGACTAGCCGACAAGGGGCCCAGTACTTC.

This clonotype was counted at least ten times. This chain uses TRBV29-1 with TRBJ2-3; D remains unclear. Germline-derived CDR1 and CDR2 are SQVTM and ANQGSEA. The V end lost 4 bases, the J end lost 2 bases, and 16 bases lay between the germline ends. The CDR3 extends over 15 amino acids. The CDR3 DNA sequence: TGCAGCGTTGTTCCCGCGAAACTACCCACAGATACGCAGTATTTT. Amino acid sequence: CSVVPAKLPTDTQYF.